This T cell receptor beta chain emerged from a study of T cells in Graves' hyperthyroidism and ophthalmopathy. TCR beta CDR3 sequences were amplified from RNA transcripts. A set of HTBI primers served as the primers for a first-round RT-PCR of the TCR CDR3. TCRdb analysed the multiplex PCR reads with MiXCR anew, one entry per CDR3 protein. Of fewer than 650,000 distinct CDR3 sequences in the sample, roughly 13% were seen once. The blood sample was taken at first hyperthyroidism diagnosis, before any ophthalmopathy symptoms. The sequenced sample consisted of blood. The clonotype originates from a woman in her thirties with Graves' hyperthyroidism that later progressed to Graves' ophthalmopathy.

CDR3 nucleotides: TGTGCCAGCAGCTTAGCTGTACGGAATAATTCACCCCTCCACTTT. Translation gives CASSLAVRNNSPLHF. The genes are TRBV5-5 and TRBJ1-6; D ambiguous. V was pared by 2 bases and J by 5 bases, with 11 bases between. The CDR3 loop spans 15 amino acids. Germline assignment: CDR1 SGHKS and CDR2 YYEKEE (reference sequence).